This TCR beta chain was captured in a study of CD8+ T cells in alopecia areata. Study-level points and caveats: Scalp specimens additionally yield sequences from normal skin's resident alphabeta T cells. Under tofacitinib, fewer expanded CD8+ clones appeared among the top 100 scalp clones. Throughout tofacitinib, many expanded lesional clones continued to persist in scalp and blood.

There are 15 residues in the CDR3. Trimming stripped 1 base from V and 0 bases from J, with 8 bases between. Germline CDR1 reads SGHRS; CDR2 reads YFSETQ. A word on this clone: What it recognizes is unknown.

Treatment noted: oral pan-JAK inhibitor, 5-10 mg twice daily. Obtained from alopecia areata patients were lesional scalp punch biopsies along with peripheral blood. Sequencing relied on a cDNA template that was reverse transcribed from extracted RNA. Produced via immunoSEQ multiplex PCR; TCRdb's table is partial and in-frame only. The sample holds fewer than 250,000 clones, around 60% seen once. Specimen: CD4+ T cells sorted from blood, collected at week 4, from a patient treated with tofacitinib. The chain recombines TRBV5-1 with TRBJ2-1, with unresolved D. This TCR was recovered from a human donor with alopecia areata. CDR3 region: CASSLLGISYNEQFF. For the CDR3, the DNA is TGCGCCAGCAGCTTGTTGGGGATCTCCTACAATGAGCAGTTCTTC.